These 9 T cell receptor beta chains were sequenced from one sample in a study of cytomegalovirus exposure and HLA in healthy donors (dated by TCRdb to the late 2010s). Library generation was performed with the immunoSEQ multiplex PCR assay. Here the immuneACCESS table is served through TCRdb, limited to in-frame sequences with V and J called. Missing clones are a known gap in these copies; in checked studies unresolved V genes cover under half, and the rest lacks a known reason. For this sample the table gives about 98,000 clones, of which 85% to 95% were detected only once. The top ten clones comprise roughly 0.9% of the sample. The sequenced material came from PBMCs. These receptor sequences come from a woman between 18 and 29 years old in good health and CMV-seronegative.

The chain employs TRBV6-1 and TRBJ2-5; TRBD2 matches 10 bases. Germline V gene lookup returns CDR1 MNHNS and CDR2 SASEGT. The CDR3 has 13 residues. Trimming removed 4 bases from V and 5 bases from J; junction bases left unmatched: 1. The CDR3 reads CASSGGLAETQYF. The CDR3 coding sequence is TGTGCCAGCAGTGGGGGACTAGCGGAGACCCAGTACTTC.

DNA for the CDR3: TGTGCCAGCAGCGGGCCCACCTACAATGAGCAGTTCTTC. Translated, it gives CASSGPTYNEQFF. The genes are TRBV7-6 and TRBJ2-1, with no clear D. Between the trimmed V and J ends, which lost 5 bases and 2 bases, there was a span of 7 bases. The CDR3 extends over 13 amino acids. In germline, CDR1 is SGHVS, CDR2 FNYEAQ. Using reference TRBV7-6 and TRBJ2-1 for the parts outside the CDR3, the full variable domain is GAGVSQSPRYKVTKRGQDVALRCDPISGHVSLYWYRQALGQGPEFLTYFNYEAQQDKSGLPNDRFSAERPEGSISTLTIQRTEQRDSAMYRCASSGPTYNEQFFGPGTRLTVL.

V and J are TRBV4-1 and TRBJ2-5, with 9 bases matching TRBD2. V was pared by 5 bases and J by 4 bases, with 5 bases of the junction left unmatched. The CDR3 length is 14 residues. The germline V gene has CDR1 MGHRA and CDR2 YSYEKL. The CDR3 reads CASSGLASGETQYF. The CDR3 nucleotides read TGCGCCAGCAGCGGACTAGCGTCAGGAGAGACCCAGTACTTC.

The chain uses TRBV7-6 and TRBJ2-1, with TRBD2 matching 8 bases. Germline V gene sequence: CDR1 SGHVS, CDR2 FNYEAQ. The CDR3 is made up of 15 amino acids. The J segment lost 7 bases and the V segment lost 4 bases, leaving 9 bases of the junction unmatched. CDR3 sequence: CASSSPAGVLNEQFF. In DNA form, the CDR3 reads TGTGCCAGCAGCTCGCCAGCGGGAGTCTTAAATGAGCAGTTCTTC.

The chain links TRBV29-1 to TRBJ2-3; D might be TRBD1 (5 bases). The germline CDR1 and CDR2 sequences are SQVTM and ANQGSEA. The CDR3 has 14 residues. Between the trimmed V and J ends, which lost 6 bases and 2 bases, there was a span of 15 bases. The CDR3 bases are TGCAGCGTCTCTTGGGGCCTTTCCACAGATACGCAGTATTTT. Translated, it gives CSVSWGLSTDTQYF.

The CDR3: CASHFSGNTGELFF. CDR3 DNA: TGCGCCAGTCACTTTAGCGGGAACACCGGGGAGCTGTTTTTT. The gene calls are TRBV5-1 and TRBJ2-2; D may be TRBD2 (6 bases). Trimming cost V 8 bases and J 1 base, with 12 bases left between them. Germline CDR1 reads SGHRS; CDR2 reads YFSETQ. CDR3 length: 14 residues.

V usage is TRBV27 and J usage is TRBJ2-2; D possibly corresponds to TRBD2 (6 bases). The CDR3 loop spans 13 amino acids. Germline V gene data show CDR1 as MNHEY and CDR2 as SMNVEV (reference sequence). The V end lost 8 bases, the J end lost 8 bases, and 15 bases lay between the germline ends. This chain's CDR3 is CASSHGGLGELFF. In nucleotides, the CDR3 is TGTGCCAGCTCTCACGGGGGTCTGGGGGAGCTGTTTTTT.

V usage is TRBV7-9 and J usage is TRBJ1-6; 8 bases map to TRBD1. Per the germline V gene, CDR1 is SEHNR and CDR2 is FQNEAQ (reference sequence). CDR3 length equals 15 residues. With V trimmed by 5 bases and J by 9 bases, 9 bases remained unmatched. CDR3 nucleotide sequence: TGTGCCAGCAGCCCCCTGACAGGGGTGATTTCACCCCTCCACTTT. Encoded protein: CASSPLTGVISPLHF.

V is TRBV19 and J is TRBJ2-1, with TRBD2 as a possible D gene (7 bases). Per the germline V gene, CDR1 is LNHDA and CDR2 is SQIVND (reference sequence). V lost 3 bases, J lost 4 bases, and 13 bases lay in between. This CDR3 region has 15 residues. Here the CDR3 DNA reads TGTGCCAGTAGTATTAGTAAGGGGGGGTACAATGAGCAGTTCTTC. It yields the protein CASSISKGGYNEQFF.